These 29 T cell receptor beta chains were sequenced from one sample in a study of blood T cell repertoires in COVID-19. This table comes from immunoSEQ multiplex PCR, and its TCRdb copy is limited to in-frame clones, with some not included. In the table there are around 20,000 clones, around 90% of which are singletons. Sequencing used peripheral blood. The receptor source for this set is a human donor in a cohort sampled during active COVID-19. The donor label of this sample is uncertain.

This rearrangement joins TRBV24-1 to TRBJ2-5, with D possibly matching TRBD1 (6 bases). The CDR3 extends over 16 amino acids. V was clipped by 2 bases and J by 4 bases, with 16 bases between them. Germline CDR1 and CDR2: KGHDR and SFDVKD. The CDR3 nucleotides read TGTGCCACCAGTGATTACGGGACAAAGAAACGAGAGACCCAGTACTTC. The encoded protein is CATSDYGTKKRETQYF.

This rearrangement joins TRBV18 to TRBJ2-2; D may be TRBD2 (9 bases). Germline CDR1 KGHSH, CDR2 LQKENI. The CDR3 extends over 20 amino acids. V was shortened by 2 bases and J by 4 bases, with 26 bases between the two germline ends. The CDR3, as DNA: TGTGCCAGCTCACCAAGACGCCAGGGGGCTAGCGGGGCCACCACCGGGGAGCTGTTTTTT. Its protein is CASSPRRQGASGATTGELFF.

This clone was picked up one time. The chain has TRBV4-2 and TRBJ2-7, with D tentatively TRBD1 (6 bases). The germline CDR1 and CDR2 sequences are LGHNA and YNFKEQ. V was trimmed by 2 bases and J by 2 bases, leaving 19 bases between them. CDR3 size: 17 residues. The CDR3 is CASSQFFSTGSPYEQYF. For the CDR3, the DNA is TGTGCCAGCAGCCAATTTTTCTCGACAGGCAGCCCCTACGAGCAGTACTTC.

The chain uses TRBV5-1 and TRBJ2-3; 14 bases are a match to TRBD2. This CDR3 spans 18 amino acids. The germline V gene has CDR1 SGHRS and CDR2 YFSETQ. Germline trimming cut 0 bases from V and 5 bases from J; bases unmatched to any gene: 8. The CDR3 reads CASSLAVWTSGRRDTQYF. DNA of the CDR3: TGCGCCAGCAGCTTGGCCGTTTGGACTAGCGGGAGGCGAGATACGCAGTATTTT.

This sequence joins TRBV11-3 and TRBJ2-2; 8 nucleotides line up with TRBD1. This CDR3 has 15 residues. Germline CDR1 reads SGHNT; CDR2 reads YENEEA. V gave up 7 bases and J gave up 3 bases; unmatched junction bases: 7. CDR3 in DNA: TGTGCCAGCACCCCGGGACAGGAATACACCGGGGAGCTGTTTTTT. Its translation is CASTPGQEYTGELFF.

The V call is TRBV7-9, the J call TRBJ1-1, with 12 nucleotides matching TRBD1. The germline V gene has CDR1 SEHNR and CDR2 FQNEAQ (reference sequence). The length of the CDR3 is 18 residues. Trimming took 0 bases from V and 3 from J; bases not matched to a gene: 8. In DNA, the CDR3 is TGTGCCAGCAGCTTAGCCGGGACAGGGGGCAGATGGGACACTGAAGCTTTCTTT. Its translation: CASSLAGTGGRWDTEAFF.

CDR3 loop: CASSYSTTSDEQYF. In nucleotides, the CDR3 is TGTGCCAGCAGTTACTCCACTACTAGTGACGAGCAGTACTTC. The chain couples TRBV6-5 to TRBJ2-7, with D maybe TRBD2 (5 bases). The V gene lost 0 bases and the J gene lost 5 bases, with 11 bases spanning the gap. The CDR3 runs 14 residues. Germline-derived CDR1 and CDR2 are MNHEY and SVGAGI.

This chain links TRBV2 with TRBJ2-4; TRBD1 matches at 7 bases. Germline loops: CDR1 SNHLY, CDR2 FYNNEI. Trimming removed 2 bases from V and 1 base from J; junction bases left unmatched: 2. The CDR3 totals 15 residues. CDR3 region: CASSETDRAKNIQYF. Here the CDR3 DNA reads TGTGCCAGCAGTGAAACGGACAGGGCCAAAAACATTCAGTACTTC.

This clone was seen just once. The CDR3 sequence: CASSLLEVAGGTGELFF. DNA for the CDR3: TGTGCCAGCAGCCTCCTGGAGGTAGCGGGAGGCACCGGGGAGCTGTTTTTT. This chain joins TRBV4-2 and TRBJ2-2; 10 nucleotides match TRBD2. The CDR3 runs 17 residues. The trim removed 4 bases at V and 4 bases at J, leaving 9 bases unmatched. Germline V CDR1 and CDR2: LGHNA, YNFKEQ.

This chain links TRBV2 with TRBJ2-5, with D possibly TRBD2 on 6 matching bases. This CDR3 has 13 residues. Germline V lookup: CDR1 SNHLY, CDR2 FYNNEI. V was cut by 5 bases and J by 2 bases, with 9 bases left in between. CDR3 nucleotides: TGTGCCAGCAGTCGGGGGATTCAAGAGACCCAGTACTTC. Its translation is CASSRGIQETQYF.

The table lists this clone with a few counts. V usage is TRBV3-1 (or the pseudogene TRBV3-2) and J usage is TRBJ1-1; TRBD1 might be the D (6 bases). The V gene lost 3 bases and the J gene lost 10 bases, with 12 bases spanning the gap. The germline V gene has CDR1 LGHDT and CDR2 YNNKEL (reference sequence). This CDR3 has 12 amino acids. In DNA form, the CDR3 reads TGTGCCAGCAGCCAGGCCCCAGGGGTAGCTTTCTTT. It encodes CASSQAPGVAFF.

This chain connects TRBV5-1 to TRBJ2-2; D is perhaps TRBD1 (5 bases). V lost 6 bases and J 8 bases, leaving 14 bases between the germline ends. Per the germline V gene, CDR1 is SGHRS and CDR2 is YFSETQ. The CDR3 extends over 13 amino acids. CDR3 protein: CASTDTEMGELFF. The CDR3 region has the DNA TGCGCCAGCACGGACACGGAGATGGGGGAGCTGTTTTTT.

The chain uses TRBV2 and TRBJ2-3, with 10 bases that match TRBD2. V dropped 10 bases and J dropped 2; count of bases not matched to a gene: 6. The CDR3 runs to 14 residues. The V gene's germline CDR1 is SNHLY and CDR2 FYNNEI. The CDR3 DNA is TGTGCCAACCGACTAGCGGGCTCCACAGATACGCAGTATTTT. Its protein is CANRLAGSTDTQYF. The variable domain in full, with the rest retrieved from reference TRBV2 and TRBJ2-3, is EPEVTQTPSHQVTQMGQEVILRCVPISNHLYFYWYRQILGQKVEFLVSFYNNEISEKSEIFDDQFSVERPDGSNFTLKIRSTKLEDSAMYFCANRLAGSTDTQYFGPGTRLTVL.

This rearrangement joins TRBV19 to TRBJ2-1, with 8 bases matching TRBD2. From germline, CDR1 is LNHDA and CDR2 SQIVND (reference sequence). The CDR3 loop spans 15 amino acids. J was trimmed by 0 bases and V by 10 bases; bases with no gene match: 8. CDR3 DNA: TGTGCCACCTCGACTAGCGTAAGCTCCTACAATGAGCAGTTCTTC. Protein sequence: CATSTSVSSYNEQFF.

The chain links TRBV5-1 to TRBJ2-5; 9 bases align to TRBD2. Germline V lookup: CDR1 SGHRS, CDR2 YFSETQ. The junction had 7 bases not matched to a gene; V was cut back by 2 bases and J by 5 bases. This CDR3 has 15 residues. The CDR3 DNA follows: TGCGCCAGCAGCTTCGGGACTAGCCTTACTGAGACCCAGTACTTC. Its protein is CASSFGTSLTETQYF.

The chain has TRBV5-4 and TRBJ2-3, with a tentative D call TRBD1 (5 bases). Germline-derived CDR1 and CDR2 are SGHNT and YYREEE (reference sequence). CDR3 length: 12 residues. The V end lost 4 bases, the J end lost 11 bases, and 14 bases lay between the germline ends. CDR3 sequence reads: CASSRTNKKQYF. The DNA of the CDR3 is TGTGCCAGCAGCCGGACAAACAAAAAGCAGTATTTT.

The V and J genes are TRBV7-6 and TRBJ2-2; 10 bases agree with TRBD1. J was trimmed by 3 bases and V by 1 base; bases with no gene match: 8. Germline V gives CDR1 SGHVS, CDR2 FNYEAQ. CDR3 length equals 18 residues. For the CDR3, the DNA is TGTGCCAGCAGCTTAGAGAGACCCGGGACAGGGGACACCGGGGAGCTGTTTTTT. It yields the protein CASSLERPGTGDTGELFF.

There are a few counts of this clone. This chain links TRBV11-2 with TRBJ2-2, with D unclear. CDR1 is SGHAT, CDR2 FQNNGV, per germline. Trimming took off 5 bases at V and 5 bases at J, with 9 bases between the two ends. The CDR3 totals 13 residues. Written as DNA, the CDR3 is TGTGCCAGCAGCCTCCGGTTGACCGGGGAGCTGTTTTTT. It is translated as CASSLRLTGELFF.

This clone was seen only a few times. The V call is TRBV6-5, the J call TRBJ1-1; 9 nucleotides agree with TRBD1. The trim removed 0 bases at V and 4 bases at J, leaving 6 bases unmatched. Germline assignment: CDR1 MNHEY and CDR2 SVGAGI. The CDR3 is 16 amino acids. CDR3 sequence (DNA): TGTGCCAGCAGTTACTCTTTACAGGGGGCTGTCACTGAAGCTTTCTTT. It translates to CASSYSLQGAVTEAFF.

The chain has TRBV7-6 and TRBJ2-7; 7 nucleotides line up with TRBD1. Germline CDR1 is SGHVS and CDR2 is FNYEAQ. CDR3 length: 15 residues. The V segment lost 5 bases and the J segment 0 bases; nucleotides outside the gene matches: 7. CDR3 DNA: TGTGCCAGCAGCCCGACAGGGAACCCCTCCTACGAGCAGTACTTC. Protein product: CASSPTGNPSYEQYF. Drawing the rest from reference TRBV7-6 and TRBJ2-7, the complete variable domain is GAGVSQSPRYKVTKRGQDVALRCDPISGHVSLYWYRQALGQGPEFLTYFNYEAQQDKSGLPNDRFSAERPEGSISTLTIQRTEQRDSAMYRCASSPTGNPSYEQYFGPGTRLTVT.

The V call is TRBV4-2, the J call TRBJ2-5; maybe TRBD1 (5 bases). CDR3 size: 14 residues. Trimming cost V 1 base and J 5 bases, with 11 bases left between them. CDR1 and CDR2 from the germline V gene are LGHNA and YNFKEQ. The CDR3 loop reads CASSQGSPGETQYF. CDR3 DNA: TGTGCCAGCAGCCAAGGGAGCCCAGGGGAGACCCAGTACTTC.

The chain joins TRBV4-1 to TRBJ2-4; TRBD1 aligns across 7 bases. Germline CDR1 MGHRA, CDR2 YSYEKL. With V trimmed by 0 bases and J by 2 bases, 13 bases remained unmatched. The CDR3 is made up of 19 amino acids. CDR3 sequence (DNA): TGCGCCAGCAGCCAAGATTCCCCCGCGGCGACAGGGCCCAAAAACATTCAGTACTTC. It encodes CASSQDSPAATGPKNIQYF.

The rearrangement links TRBV6-2 or TRBV6-3 to TRBJ2-7; D gene unclear. V was clipped by 5 bases and J by 1 base, with 9 bases between them. Germline V gives CDR1 MNHEY, CDR2 SVGEGT. This CDR3 region has 13 residues. DNA of the CDR3: TGTGCCAGCAGTCTAGGCAGTTCCTACGAGCAGTACTTC. Translated: CASSLGSSYEQYF.

The chain uses TRBV5-1 and TRBJ2-7; 7 bases are a match to TRBD1. Looked up from germline, CDR1 is SGHRS and CDR2 is YFSETQ. The length of the CDR3 is 15 residues. J lost 2 bases, V lost 3 bases, and 8 bases had no gene match. The DNA for the CDR3 is TGCGCCAGCAGCTCCACCCCGGGACAGACCTACGAGCAGTACTTC. Its protein is CASSSTPGQTYEQYF.

This chain joins TRBV28 and TRBJ2-3; D may be TRBD2 (7 bases). Between the trimmed V and J ends, which lost 5 bases and 3 bases, there was a span of 18 bases. CDR3 size: 16 residues. CDR1 is MDHEN, CDR2 SYDVKM, per germline. CDR3 amino acids: CASSTSSRGGTDTQYF. CDR3 bases: TGTGCCAGCAGTACCTCGAGCAGGGGAGGGACAGATACGCAGTATTTT.

The CDR3 sequence: CASGLVLLSRDRDENTEAFF. CDR3 in DNA: TGTGCTAGTGGTTTGGTACTGTTATCCCGGGACAGGGATGAGAACACTGAAGCTTTCTTT. The J gene is TRBJ1-1, the V gene TRBV12-5; 9 nucleotides line up with TRBD1. The CDR3 is 20 amino acids. The V and J ends lost 0 bases and 1 base, in that order; junction bases with no gene match: 15. Germline CDR1 reads LGHNT; CDR2 reads FRNRAP.

The chain is built from TRBV10-3 and TRBJ2-1, with 8 bases that match TRBD2. Germline loops: CDR1 ENHRY, CDR2 SYGVKD. CDR3 length: 14 residues. With V trimmed by 0 bases and J by 6 bases, 1 base remained unmatched. DNA for the CDR3: TGTGCCATCAGTGAGTCGGGGACTAGCAATGAGCAGTTCTTC. Translation: CAISESGTSNEQFF.

This clone has a single count. This chain joins TRBV5-6 and TRBJ2-7; D ambiguous. The CDR3 runs 13 residues. Germline V gene data show CDR1 as SGHDT and CDR2 as YYEEEE. The germline V and J ends were trimmed by 1 base and 3 bases, with 8 bases remaining between them. CDR3 region: CASSLWAGYEQYF. CDR3 coding DNA: TGTGCCAGCAGCTTGTGGGCAGGCTACGAGCAGTACTTC.

The V call is TRBV2, the J call TRBJ1-1; D may be TRBD1 (6 bases). The germline V gene encodes CDR1 SNHLY and CDR2 FYNNEI. The CDR3 consists of 13 residues. With 3 bases removed from V and 1 base from J, the gap between germline ends came to 6 bases. The CDR3 nucleotides read TGTGCCAGCAGTGAGGACAGGAACACTGAAGCTTTCTTT. It encodes CASSEDRNTEAFF.